The following is a T cell receptor (beta chain) sequence with its context. Its target is unknown. The source of the sample is a study of cytomegalovirus exposure and HLA in healthy donors. Study-wide results and limits: TCR beta V- and J-gene trimming, according to a later analysis, was linked to a missense DCLRE1C variant.

With 60 Vbeta and 13 Jbeta primers, the PCR was carried out. Some clones are missing from TCRdb's copy, which holds only in-frame ones; the method was immunoSEQ multiplex PCR. The sample records just over 200,000 clones, roughly four fifths being singletons. This CDR3 has 15 amino acids. This rearrangement joins TRBV21-1 to TRBJ2-1; the D call of TRBD1 is as the table states it, not checked on the DNA. TRBV21-1 is an annotated pseudogene. The origin of this receptor is a woman aged 40 to 55 in good health and CMV-seronegative. Sequenced material: PBMCs. For the CDR3, the DNA is TGTGCCAGCAGCAAGGAACGGACACCATGTAATGAGCAGTTCTTC. Its translation is CASSKERTPCNEQFF.